This T cell receptor (beta chain) was recovered during a study of post-analysis software for immune sequencing data. Study overall: Included courses were relapsing-remitting and secondary progressive multiple sclerosis; progressive-relapsing multiple sclerosis was also included.

Concerning this clonotype: Its specificity is not known. The CDR3 does not end in the conserved phenylalanine or tryptophan, so this is likely a read error.

General study findings and limits: Normalized Chao1 diversity in multiple sclerosis patients fell significantly below that of controls. Batch-mates among the samples co-clustered strongly by F measure. Higher frequency in patients than in controls was seen for about five TRBV segments, with TRBV5-6, TRBV5-1 and TRBV20-1 among them.

The library was made from cDNA and included unique molecular identifiers. Each batch of about 1 to 11 million T cells produced 400,000 to 650,000 cDNA molecules. In TCRdb, the PCR reads were re-called with MiXCR into one record per CDR3 protein. The sample includes about 400,000 distinct CDR3 sequences, roughly 36% seen only once; the top ten take around 15%. V shed 2 bases and J shed 0 bases, with 10 bases lying between them. The CDR3 is 15 amino acids. Per germline, CDR1 SEHNR and CDR2 FQNEAQ (reference sequence). Sequenced material: blood. This chain uses TRBV7-9 with TRBJ2-5; D unresolved. The TCR originated in a girl aged 10 to 17 with multiple sclerosis. The CDR3 DNA follows: TGTGCCAGCAGCTTAAGCCAGAGCCACCAAGAGACCCAGTACTGC. Its translation: CASSLSQSHQETQYC.